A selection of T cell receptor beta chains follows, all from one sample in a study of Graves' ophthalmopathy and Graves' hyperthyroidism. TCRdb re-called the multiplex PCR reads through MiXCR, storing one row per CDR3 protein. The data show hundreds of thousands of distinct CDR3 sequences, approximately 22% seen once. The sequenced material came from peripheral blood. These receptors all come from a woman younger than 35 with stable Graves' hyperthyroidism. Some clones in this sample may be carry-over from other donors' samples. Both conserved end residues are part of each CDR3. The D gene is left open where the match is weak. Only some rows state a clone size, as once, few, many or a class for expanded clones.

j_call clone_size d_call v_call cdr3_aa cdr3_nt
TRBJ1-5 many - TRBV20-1 CSARDDNTIPQHF TGCAGTGCTAGAGACGACAACACTATCCCCCAGCATTTT
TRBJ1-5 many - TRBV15 CATSREYSNQPQHF TGTGCCACCAGCAGAGAATATAGCAATCAGCCCCAGCATTTT
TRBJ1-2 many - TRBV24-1 CATSEGAYYGYTF TGTGCCACCAGTGAGGGGGCCTACTATGGCTACACCTTC
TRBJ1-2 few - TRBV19 CASSIGREYGYTF TGTGCCAGTAGTATAGGCAGGGAATATGGCTACACCTTC
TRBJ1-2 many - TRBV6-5 CASSYRERTVSYTF TGTGCCAGCAGTTACAGGGAAAGAACTGTGAGCTACACCTTC
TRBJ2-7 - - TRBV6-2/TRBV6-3 CASSHREEVKCF TGTGCCAGCAGCCACAGAGAGGAAGTAAAATGCTTC
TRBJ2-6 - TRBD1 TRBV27 CASSLTGNGANVLTF TGTGCCAGCAGTTTGACAGGGAATGGGGCCAACGTCCTGACTTTC
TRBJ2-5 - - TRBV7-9 CASSLVLQTQYF TGTGCCAGCAGCTTGGTTTTGCAGACCCAGTACTTC
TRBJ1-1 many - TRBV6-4 CASSDPPGLGTEAFF TGTGCCAGCAGTGACCCTCCGGGGCTCGGCACTGAAGCTTTCTTT
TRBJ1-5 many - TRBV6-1 CASTQGYQPQHF TGTGCCAGTACCCAGGGGTATCAGCCCCAGCATTTT
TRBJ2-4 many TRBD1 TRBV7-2 CASSRPGTAKNIKYF TGTGCCAGCAGCCGACCCGGGACAGCCAAAAACATTAAGTACTTC
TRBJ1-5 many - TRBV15 CATPMGTEGNQPQHF TGTGCCACTCCGATGGGGACGGAGGGCAATCAGCCCCAGCATTTT
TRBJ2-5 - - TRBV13 CASRITGRGETQYF TGTGCCAGCAGGATAACGGGCAGGGGAGAGACCCAGTACTTC
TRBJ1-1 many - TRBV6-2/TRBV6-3 CASSYGRVRYTEAFF TGTGCCAGCAGTTACGGTCGGGTGAGGTACACTGAAGCTTTCTTT
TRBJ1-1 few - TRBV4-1 CASSQGHFATEAFF TGCGCCAGCAGCCAAGGGCATTTCGCCACTGAAGCTTTCTTT
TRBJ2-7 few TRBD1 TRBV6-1 CASSETLAGTGWCEQYF TGTGCCAGCAGTGAAACTCTAGCCGGGACAGGGTGGTGCGAGCAGTACTTC
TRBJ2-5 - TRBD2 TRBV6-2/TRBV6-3 CASSYSMTSGGGGRETQYF TGTGCCAGCAGTTACTCGATGACTAGCGGCGGTGGGGGACGAGAGACCCAGTACTTC
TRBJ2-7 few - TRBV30 CAWSVSQGRTYEQYF TGTGCCTGGAGTGTAAGTCAGGGGAGGACCTACGAGCAGTACTTC
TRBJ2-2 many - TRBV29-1 CSVNQRTDGELFF TGCAGCGTTAACCAACGAACAGACGGGGAGCTGTTTTTT
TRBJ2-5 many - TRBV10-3 CAISGWGTQYF TGTGCCATCAGTGGCTGGGGGACCCAGTACTTC
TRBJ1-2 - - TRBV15 CATSPRREAFYGYTF TGTGCCACCAGCCCTAGGAGGGAGGCTTTCTATGGCTACACCTTC
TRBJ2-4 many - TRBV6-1 CASTHPLAKNIQYF TGTGCCAGCACGCATCCCCTAGCCAAAAACATTCAGTACTTC
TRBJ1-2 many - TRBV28 CASSFSGLYDGYTF TGTGCCAGCAGTTTCTCGGGGTTATATGATGGCTACACCTTC
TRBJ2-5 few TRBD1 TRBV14 CASSQSFGPWVQGAQETQYF TGTGCCAGCAGCCAATCCTTCGGCCCCTGGGTACAGGGGGCCCAAGAGACCCAGTACTTC
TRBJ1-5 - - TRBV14 CASSQDRRIGVGKQPQHF TGTGCCAGCAGCCAAGATCGAAGGATTGGAGTGGGAAAGCAGCCCCAGCATTTT
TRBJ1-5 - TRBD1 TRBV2 CASSEITGANQPQHF TGTGCCAGCAGTGAGATAACAGGGGCCAATCAGCCCCAGCATTTT
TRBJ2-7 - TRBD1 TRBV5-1 CASSFSGQGASEQYF TGCGCCAGCAGCTTTTCGGGACAGGGGGCATCCGAGCAGTACTTC
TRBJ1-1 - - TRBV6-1 CASSTRFSTEAFF TGTGCCAGCAGTACAAGGTTTAGTACTGAAGCTTTCTTT
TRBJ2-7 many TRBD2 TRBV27 CASSLREGAYEQYF TGTGCCAGCAGTTTACGGGAGGGCGCCTACGAGCAGTACTTC
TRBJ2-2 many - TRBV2 CASRARLQAANTGELFF TGTGCCAGCAGGGCCCGACTCCAGGCCGCGAACACCGGGGAGCTGTTTTTT
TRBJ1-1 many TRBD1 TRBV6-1 CASSEVTGGTEAFF TGTGCCAGCAGTGAAGTCACAGGGGGCACTGAAGCTTTCTTT
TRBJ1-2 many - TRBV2 CASSREASGSSHGYTF TGTGCCAGCAGTCGTGAGGCATCGGGCAGTTCGCATGGCTACACCTTC